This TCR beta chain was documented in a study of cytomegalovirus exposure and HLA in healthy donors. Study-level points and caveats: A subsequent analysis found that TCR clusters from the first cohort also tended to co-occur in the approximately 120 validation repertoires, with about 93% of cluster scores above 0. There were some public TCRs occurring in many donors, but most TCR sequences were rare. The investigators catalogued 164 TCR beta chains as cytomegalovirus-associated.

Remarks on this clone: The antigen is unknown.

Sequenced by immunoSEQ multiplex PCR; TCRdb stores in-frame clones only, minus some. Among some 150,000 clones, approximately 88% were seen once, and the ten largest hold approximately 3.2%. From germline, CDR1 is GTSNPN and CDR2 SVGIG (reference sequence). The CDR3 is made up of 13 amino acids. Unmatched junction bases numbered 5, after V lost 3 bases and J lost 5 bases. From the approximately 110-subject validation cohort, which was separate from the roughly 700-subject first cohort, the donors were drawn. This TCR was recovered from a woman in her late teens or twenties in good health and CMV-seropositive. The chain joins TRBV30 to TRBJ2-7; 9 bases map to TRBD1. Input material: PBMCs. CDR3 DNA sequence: TGTGCCTGGAGACAGGGGGCAAATCACGAGCAGTACTTC. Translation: CAWRQGANHEQYF. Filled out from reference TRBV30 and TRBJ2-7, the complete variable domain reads SQTIHQWPATLVQPVGSPLSLECTVEGTSNPNLYWYRQAAGRGLQLLFYSVGIGQISSEVPQNLSASRPQDRQFILSSKKLLLSDSGFYLCAWRQGANHEQYFGPGTRLTVT.